This paragraph reports one T cell receptor (beta chain). Its antigen is not identified. Sequencing used immunoSEQ multiplex PCR; TCRdb keeps in-frame clones, though not all of them. This sample yields about 19,000 clones, of which about 90% are seen a single time; approximately 6.5% belongs to the top ten. Germline V gene data show CDR1 as SGHNT and CDR2 as YYREEE (reference sequence). Trimming stripped 4 bases from V and 7 bases from J, with 6 bases between. This CDR3 has 12 amino acids. This specimen belongs to a study of lymphopenia after photon versus proton radiotherapy. Findings and caveats of the study: A bigger post-nadir fall in TCR diversity correlated inversely with survival time in deceased patients.

The chain has TRBV5-4 and TRBJ1-6; no definite D call. This TCR derives from a man in his sixties with pancreatic cancer. The sample here was peripheral blood, taken from a patient treated with photon-based radiotherapy. The CDR3 coding sequence is TGTGCCAGCAGCCTAGGCAATTCACCCCTCCACTTT. Its translation: CASSLGNSPLHF.